This T cell receptor beta chain was obtained from a study of post-analysis software for immune sequencing data (dated by TCRdb to the mid-2010s). For the study in its entirety: Recorded disease courses included relapsing-remitting, secondary progressive and progressive-relapsing multiple sclerosis, with some patients lacking subtype annotation. A subset of samples was prepared in parallel using single-end sample barcoding, then pooled and co-amplified after Illumina adapter ligation. The patient repertoires were compared against around 11 previously published healthy control repertoires obtained from donors aged roughly 6 to 26 years. The research as a whole found: Normalized Chao1 diversity was significantly lower in multiple sclerosis patients than controls, suggesting substantial peripheral T-cell clonal expansion. The control group was slightly older than the multiple sclerosis patient group. Patients showed significantly higher frequencies than controls for five TRBV segments, among them TRBV5-6, TRBV5-1 and TRBV20-1. Strong co-clustering of samples prepared in the same batch was shown by direct clustering with F measure, prompting a batch-effect correction.

TCR beta repertoires were profiled from peripheral blood of 13 young patients with multiple sclerosis to demonstrate the VDJtools post-analysis software. Multiple sclerosis patients were children and adolescents aged roughly 6 to 17 years. About this clonotype itself: Its antigen remains undetermined. Base quality data are lacking; no much larger clone is found one base away.

Library creation used PCR. TCRdb names Illumina HiSeq 2500 as the instrument used. To reduce PCR and sequencing biases, unique molecular identifiers were incorporated into the TCR beta cDNA libraries. About 500,000 cDNA molecules were obtained per 1 to 10 million input T cells, so each molecule approximated one T cell. The same protocol used for the earlier healthy control dataset was applied to prepare and sequence the patient libraries. Samples belonging to the same batch were prepared together, multiplexed and sequenced on a shared HiSeq lane. In the source study's methods: Raw barcoded reads were processed with MIGEC, and single-read molecular identifier groups were discarded before consensus assembly and CDR3 extraction. Clonotype tables were post-analysed with VDJtools, normalizing diversity by down-sampling all datasets to the smallest sample size. Repertoire overlap clustering matched CDR3 amino acid but not nucleotide sequences to correct batch-related cross-sample contamination. Through fastp at Q25 and MiXCR, TCRdb rebuilt clones from the public reads, retaining in-frame beta chains. Each record represents a unique CDR3 protein, reported with the most common genes and DNA among its rows. For this entry, the V and J calls and clone size follow TCRdb and not the study's own pipeline. The sample table contains hundreds of thousands of distinct CDR3 sequences; only one count was recorded for 30% of them. The leading ten clones occupy 0.5% to 0.6% of the sample.

From cysteine to phenylalanine, the CDR3 is 16 amino acids long. Only the CDR3 DNA stays, 48 bases, in frame from base 1. CDR1 and CDR2 are read off the germline V gene as SGHTA and FQGNSA. Trimming at the junction amounts to 4 bases on V and 6 bases on J, and the germline ends lie 21 bases apart. The chain joins TRBV7-2 to TRBJ1-1; no D gene is confidently identified. The receptor comes from a girl between 10 and 17 years old with multiple sclerosis. Input material: blood. The nucleotides read TGTGCCAGCAGCTCCAACGTTCTATGGGTCAAGGCTGAAGCTTTCTTT. The resulting protein is CASSSNVLWVKAEAFF.